Listed below are T cell receptor beta chains from one sample, sequenced in a study of T-cell memory formation after mild COVID-19. TCRdb ran MiXCR on the 5' RACE reads and lists one entry per CDR3 protein. The table records 100,000 to 150,000 distinct CDR3 sequences, over 15% of them present only once. The sample was PBMCs or a T cell subset sorted from them (not recorded which). These TCRs come from a man aged 18-30 years who had mild COVID-19 (a few samples of this study predate the infection). Cell type and time point are not known. The CDR3 runs from the conserved cysteine through the conserved F or W. Each record gives: D gene, J gene, V gene, clone size, CDR3 protein, CDR3 DNA. A D gene is named only where the DNA matches it firmly. Not every row has a clone size; where given, it reads once, few, many or a size class.

TRBD1	TRBJ1-2	TRBV4-2	NA	CASSQDKPDRAF	TGTGCCAGCAGCCAAGATAAACCCGACAGGGCCTTC
TRBD2	TRBJ2-1	TRBV24-1	many	CATSDSGTSGYNEQFF	TGTGCCACCAGTGATTCCGGGACTAGCGGATACAATGAGCAGTTCTTC
NA	TRBJ2-7	TRBV5-5	many	CASSQTGTVYEQYF	TGTGCCAGCAGCCAAACCGGGACGGTCTACGAGCAGTACTTC
NA	TRBJ2-3	TRBV7-9	NA	CASSLRGNTDTQYF	TGTGCCAGCAGCTTACGGGGTAACACAGATACGCAGTATTTT
NA	TRBJ2-2	TRBV24-1	few	CATSGDTGELFF	TGTGCCACCAGTGGGGACACCGGGGAGCTGTTTTTT
NA	TRBJ2-7	TRBV7-2	NA	CASSLDQRPRRQYF	TGTGCCAGCAGCTTAGACCAACGACCAAGGAGGCAGTACTTC
TRBD2	TRBJ2-2	TRBV5-1	many	CASSQEGLAMNTGELFF	TGCGCCAGCAGCCAAGAGGGACTAGCGATGAACACCGGGGAGCTGTTTTTT
TRBD2	TRBJ2-3	TRBV6-5	few	CASGTSGGRADTQYF	TGTGCCAGCGGGACTAGCGGGGGGAGGGCAGATACGCAGTATTTT
NA	TRBJ2-1	TRBV25-1	NA	CASSENSYNEQFF	TGTGCCAGCAGCGAGAACTCCTACAATGAGCAGTTCTTC
NA	TRBJ1-5	TRBV3-1	NA	CASSQMGSNQPQHF	TGTGCCAGCAGCCAAATGGGGAGCAATCAGCCCCAGCATTTT
NA	TRBJ2-3	TRBV5-4	few	CASSFNTGADTQYF	TGTGCCAGCAGCTTTAATACGGGAGCGGATACGCAGTATTTT
NA	TRBJ2-5	TRBV5-1	few	CASSLVGVRIETQYF	TGCGCCAGCAGCTTGGTTGGGGTTCGGATTGAGACCCAGTACTTC
NA	TRBJ2-2	TRBV12-3/TRBV12-4	NA	CASRPGPYTGELFF	TGTGCCAGCAGGCCAGGACCCTACACCGGGGAGCTGTTTTTT
NA	TRBJ2-5	TRBV28	few	CASSLLRVEETQYF	TGTGCCAGCAGTTTATTGAGGGTGGAAGAGACCCAGTACTTC
TRBD1	TRBJ2-2	TRBV5-1	NA	CASSFRDRQAGELFF	TGCGCCAGCAGCTTCCGGGACAGGCAAGCCGGGGAGCTGTTTTTT
NA	TRBJ1-2	TRBV4-2	NA	CASSQETQNGYTF	TGTGCCAGCAGCCAAGAAACCCAGAATGGCTACACCTTC
NA	TRBJ2-1	TRBV12-3/TRBV12-4	NA	CASSRVGNEQFF	TGTGCCAGCAGCCGAGTAGGGAATGAGCAGTTCTTC
NA	TRBJ2-2	TRBV6-5	NA	CASSYSRLPNTGELFF	TGTGCCAGCAGTTACTCGAGGCTCCCGAACACCGGGGAGCTGTTTTTT
TRBD2	TRBJ2-1	TRBV4-2	NA	CASSQSGGADNEQFF	TGTGCCAGCAGTCAGAGCGGGGGGGCAGACAATGAGCAGTTCTTC
NA	TRBJ1-2	TRBV28	few	CASRSPSANYGYTF	TGTGCCAGCAGATCCCCGAGTGCTAACTATGGCTACACCTTC
TRBD1	TRBJ1-5	TRBV6-5	few	CASSRTGDLSNQPQHF	TGTGCCAGCAGCCGGACAGGGGACCTTAGCAATCAGCCCCAGCATTTT
NA	TRBJ2-7	TRBV3-1	few	CASSSNPKGVQYF	TGTGCCAGCAGCTCGAACCCAAAGGGAGTGCAGTACTTC
TRBD1	TRBJ2-4	TRBV3-1	NA	CASSLGTGIAKNIQYF	TGTGCCAGCAGCCTCGGGACAGGGATAGCCAAAAACATTCAGTACTTC
NA	TRBJ2-2	TRBV10-3	NA	CAMTGSGELFF	TGTGCCATGACGGGGAGCGGGGAGCTGTTTTTT
TRBD1	TRBJ1-2	TRBV5-1	NA	CASSAQPQGAAGYTF	TGCGCCAGCAGCGCCCAACCTCAGGGGGCGGCTGGCTACACCTTC
NA	TRBJ2-5	TRBV29-1	NA	CSVAVETQYF	TGCAGCGTTGCGGTAGAGACCCAGTACTTC
TRBD1	TRBJ2-3	TRBV7-6	NA	CASSWTGNTDTQYF	TGTGCCAGCAGTTGGACAGGGAACACAGATACGCAGTATTTT
NA	TRBJ1-2	TRBV10-3	NA	CAISESGQNYGYTF	TGTGCCATCAGTGAAAGCGGGCAGAACTATGGCTACACCTTC